A single sample gave rise to the 16 T cell receptor beta chains below, sequenced in a study of T cell changes during pregnancy in multiple sclerosis. Clones were read by immunoSEQ multiplex PCR, and TCRdb kept only the in-frame ones, dropping some. The sample lists about 110,000 clones, approximately 90% seen once, with approximately 1.6% in the top ten. The sequencing here drew on peripheral blood, taken after pregnancy. The receptors originated from a female donor with multiple sclerosis, enrolled in a pregnancy study.

This rearrangement joins TRBV9 to TRBJ2-7; 8 nucleotides match TRBD1. The CDR3 length is 14 residues. V lost 3 bases, J lost 5 bases, and 7 bases stayed unmatched. Germline V CDR1 and CDR2: SGDLS, YYNGEE. CDR3 residues: CASSARTGLHEQYF. CDR3 DNA sequence: TGTGCCAGCAGCGCCCGGACAGGGCTTCACGAGCAGTACTTC.

V gene TRBV9 combines with J gene TRBJ2-5, with 9 bases that match TRBD2. J was trimmed by 4 bases and V by 0 bases; bases with no gene match: 7. Germline CDR1 SGDLS, CDR2 YYNGEE. This CDR3 is built from 16 residues. Here the CDR3 DNA reads TGTGCCAGCAGCGTAGGGCGGGGGGGGGCTTTAGAGACCCAGTACTTC. The encoded protein is CASSVGRGGALETQYF.

The rearrangement links TRBV5-4 to TRBJ2-5; 7 bases map to TRBD1. The ends lost 3 bases at V and 2 bases at J; junction bases unmatched: 1. The CDR3 extends over 13 amino acids. Per the germline V gene, CDR1 is SGHNT and CDR2 is YYREEE (reference sequence). CDR3: CASSSGQQETQYF. CDR3 DNA: TGTGCCAGCAGCTCGGGACAGCAAGAGACCCAGTACTTC.

The rearrangement uses TRBV2 and TRBJ2-5; 9 bases line up with TRBD1. The V gene's germline CDR1 is SNHLY and CDR2 FYNNEI. With 6 bases clipped from V and 4 bases from J, the junction kept 6 bases outside the gene matches. The CDR3 is 14 residues long. The CDR3 protein is CASSGTGKRETQYF. The CDR3 coding sequence is TGTGCCAGCAGCGGGACAGGGAAGCGAGAGACCCAGTACTTC.

This clone turned up a few times. DNA for the CDR3: TGTGCCAGTAGTATACCCCCCGGGGTTGCGAACACCAACACTGAAGCTTTCTTT. It specifies CASSIPPGVANTNTEAFF. The chain employs TRBV19 and TRBJ1-1; D uncertain. The ends were cut back, 2 bases at V and 2 bases at J, with 21 bases in the middle. The length of the CDR3 is 18 residues. Germline CDR1 is LNHDA and CDR2 is SQIVND (reference sequence).

In DNA form, the CDR3 reads TGCGCCAGCAGCCTCGGCCGGCTAGATGTCAATGAGCAGTTCTTC. It translates to CASSLGRLDVNEQFF. J is TRBJ2-1 and V is TRBV4-1; no clear D. This CDR3 region has 15 residues. V was shortened by 4 bases and J by 6 bases, with 16 bases between the two germline ends. Germline values: CDR1 MGHRA, CDR2 YSYEKL.

The chain is built from TRBV2 and TRBJ1-5, with 9 bases aligning to TRBD1. V lost 2 bases, J lost 3 bases, and 11 bases stayed unmatched. Germline loops: CDR1 SNHLY, CDR2 FYNNEI. The CDR3 consists of 18 residues. This CDR3 reads CASSERGQGNGNNQPQHF. The DNA for the CDR3 is TGTGCCAGCAGTGAAAGGGGACAGGGAAACGGTAACAATCAGCCCCAGCATTTT. The entire variable domain, with the rest obtained from reference TRBV2 and TRBJ1-5, is as follows: EPEVTQTPSHQVTQMGQEVILRCVPISNHLYFYWYRQILGQKVEFLVSFYNNEISEKSEIFDDQFSVERPDGSNFTLKIRSTKLEDSAMYFCASSERGQGNGNNQPQHFGDGTRLSIL.

This clone appeared a single time. The chain joins TRBV9 to TRBJ2-1; TRBD2 might be the D (6 bases). V was shortened by 3 bases and J by 0 bases, with 10 bases between the two germline ends. This CDR3 region has 15 residues. The germline V gene encodes CDR1 SGDLS and CDR2 YYNGEE. The CDR3 is CASSDSGDSYNEQFF. CDR3 DNA: TGTGCCAGCAGCGATAGCGGAGACTCCTACAATGAGCAGTTCTTC.

The chain has TRBV6-6 and TRBJ2-3; 13 bases align to TRBD2. The ends lost 5 bases at V and 4 bases at J; junction bases unmatched: 6. Germline assignment: CDR1 MNHNY and CDR2 SVGAGI (reference sequence). The CDR3 consists of 16 residues. CDR3 sequence reads: CASSTTSGGSSDTQYF. The CDR3 region has the DNA TGTGCCAGCAGTACGACTAGCGGGGGGTCCTCAGATACGCAGTATTTT.

The V call is TRBV21-1, the J call TRBJ2-1; the D call TRBD1 from the table was never checked on the DNA. TRBV21-1 is described as a pseudogene. This CDR3 contains 14 residues. Here the CDR3 DNA reads TGTGCCAGCAGCAAAAGGGGGCAACGGCTCGAGCAGTTCTTC. Protein product: CASSKRGQRLEQFF.

The gene calls are TRBV4-1 and TRBJ2-3; possible D gene TRBD1, 6 bases. Germline CDR1 is MGHRA and CDR2 is YSYEKL. The V end was cut by 0 bases, the J end by 1 base, with 14 bases between. The CDR3 is 17 residues long. For the CDR3, the DNA is TGCGCCAGCAGCCAAGATAGGGCAGGGGACGGCACAGATACGCAGTATTTT. Its protein product is CASSQDRAGDGTDTQYF.

The gene calls are TRBV13 and TRBJ2-2; 9 bases are shared with TRBD2. This CDR3 comprises 15 residues. CDR1 is PRHDT and CDR2 is FYEKMQ in the germline V gene (reference sequence). The J segment lost 5 bases and the V segment lost 5 bases, leaving 6 bases of the junction unmatched. CDR3 sequence reads: CASSTGLATTGELFF. DNA for the CDR3: TGTGCCAGCAGCACAGGACTAGCGACAACCGGGGAGCTGTTTTTT.

The genes are TRBV28 and TRBJ1-4, with 7 nucleotides matching TRBD1. From germline, CDR1 is MDHEN and CDR2 SYDVKM. The CDR3 loop spans 15 amino acids. V gave up 4 bases and J gave up 8 bases; unmatched junction bases: 10. The CDR3 sequence: CASSSVTGLREKLFF. The DNA of the CDR3 is TGTGCCAGCAGTTCTGTGACAGGGCTCCGGGAAAAACTGTTTTTT.

This chain links TRBV10-3 with TRBJ2-5; 14 bases line up with TRBD2. The germline CDR1 and CDR2 sequences are ENHRY and SYGVKD. With 6 bases clipped from V and 2 bases from J, the junction kept 5 bases outside the gene matches. The CDR3 extends over 16 amino acids. The CDR3 sequence: CAIRRGLAGDQETQYF. The DNA of the CDR3 is TGTGCCATCAGGAGGGGACTAGCGGGAGATCAAGAGACCCAGTACTTC.

The V and J genes are TRBV15 and TRBJ2-5; 11 bases agree with TRBD2. CDR1 is LNHNV and CDR2 is YYDKDF in the germline V gene (reference sequence). This CDR3 spans 16 amino acids. V dropped 8 bases and J dropped 5; count of bases not matched to a gene: 13. The CDR3 is CATQGGQTSGTETQYF. Here the CDR3 DNA reads TGTGCCACCCAAGGGGGGCAGACTAGCGGGACTGAGACCCAGTACTTC.

The chain recombines TRBV15 with TRBJ2-2, with TRBD1 matching over 10 bases. Germline V gene sequence: CDR1 LNHNV, CDR2 YYDKDF (reference sequence). V trimming: 0 bases; J trimming: 4 bases; junction bases outside the gene matches: 2. This CDR3 has 16 amino acids. The CDR3 protein is CATSRERTGGTGELFF. The CDR3 bases are TGTGCCACCAGCAGAGAAAGGACAGGGGGCACCGGGGAGCTGTTTTTT.